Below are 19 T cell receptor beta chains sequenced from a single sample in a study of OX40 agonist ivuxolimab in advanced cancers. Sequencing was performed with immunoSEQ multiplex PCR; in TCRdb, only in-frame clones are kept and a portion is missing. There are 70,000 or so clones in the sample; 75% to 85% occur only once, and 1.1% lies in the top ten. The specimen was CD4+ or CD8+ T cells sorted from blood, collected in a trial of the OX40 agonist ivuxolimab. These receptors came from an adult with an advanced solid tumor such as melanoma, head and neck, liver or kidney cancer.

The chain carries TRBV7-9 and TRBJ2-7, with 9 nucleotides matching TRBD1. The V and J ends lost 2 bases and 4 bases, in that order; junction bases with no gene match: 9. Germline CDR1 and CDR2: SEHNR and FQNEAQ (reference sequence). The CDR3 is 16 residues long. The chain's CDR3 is CASSLPPGTGLYEQYF. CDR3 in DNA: TGTGCCAGCAGCTTACCCCCCGGGACAGGGTTGTACGAGCAGTACTTC.

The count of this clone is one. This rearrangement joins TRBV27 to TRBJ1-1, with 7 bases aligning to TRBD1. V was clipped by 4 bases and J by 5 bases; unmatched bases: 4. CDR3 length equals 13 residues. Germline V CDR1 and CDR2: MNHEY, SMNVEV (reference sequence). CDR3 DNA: TGTGCCAGCAGTTCCCAGGGGGTTACTGAAGCTTTCTTT. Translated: CASSSQGVTEAFF.

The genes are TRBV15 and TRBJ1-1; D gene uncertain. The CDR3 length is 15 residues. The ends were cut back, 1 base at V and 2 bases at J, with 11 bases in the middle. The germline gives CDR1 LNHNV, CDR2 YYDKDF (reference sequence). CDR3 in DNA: TGTGCCACCAGCAGAGTCCGGCAGTTCAACACTGAAGCTTTCTTT. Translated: CATSRVRQFNTEAFF.

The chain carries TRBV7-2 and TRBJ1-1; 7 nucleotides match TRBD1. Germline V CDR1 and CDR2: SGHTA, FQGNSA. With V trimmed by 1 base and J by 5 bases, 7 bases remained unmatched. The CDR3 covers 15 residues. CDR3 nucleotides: TGTGCCAGCAGCTTAGTGTTACAGGGGCGGACTGAAGCTTTCTTT. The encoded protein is CASSLVLQGRTEAFF.

The CDR3 DNA reads TGTGCCAGCTCACCACCGGGGACAGGGTCAGGGACCCAGTACTTC. This gives the protein CASSPPGTGSGTQYF. V usage is TRBV18 and J usage is TRBJ2-5; 9 bases match TRBD1. The CDR3 consists of 15 residues. CDR1 KGHSH and CDR2 LQKENI come from the germline V gene. V lost 0 bases, J lost 7 bases, and 6 bases stayed unmatched.

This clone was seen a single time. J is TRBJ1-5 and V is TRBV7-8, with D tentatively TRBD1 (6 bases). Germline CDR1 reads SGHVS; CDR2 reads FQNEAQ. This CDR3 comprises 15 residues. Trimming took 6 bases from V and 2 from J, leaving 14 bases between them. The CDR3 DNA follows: TGTGCCAGCAGTTCCCCCGGGGGCGGCAATCAGCCCCAGCATTTT. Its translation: CASSSPGGGNQPQHF.

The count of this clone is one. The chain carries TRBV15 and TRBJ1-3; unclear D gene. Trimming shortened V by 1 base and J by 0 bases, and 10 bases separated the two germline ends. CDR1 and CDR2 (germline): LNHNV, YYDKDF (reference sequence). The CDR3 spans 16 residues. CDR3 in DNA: TGTGCCACCAGCAGAGGCGGGATGAGCTCTGGAAACACCATATATTTT. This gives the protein CATSRGGMSSGNTIYF.

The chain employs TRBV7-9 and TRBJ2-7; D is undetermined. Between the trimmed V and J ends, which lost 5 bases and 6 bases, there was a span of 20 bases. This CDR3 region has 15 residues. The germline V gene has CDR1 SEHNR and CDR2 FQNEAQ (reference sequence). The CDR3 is CASSPQIFSGTEQYF. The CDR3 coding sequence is TGTGCCAGCAGCCCTCAAATTTTCTCAGGAACCGAGCAGTACTTC.

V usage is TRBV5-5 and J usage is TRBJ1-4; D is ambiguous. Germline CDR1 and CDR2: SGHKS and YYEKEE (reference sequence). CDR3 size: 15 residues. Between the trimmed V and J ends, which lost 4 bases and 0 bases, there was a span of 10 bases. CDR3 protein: CASSRERPTNEKLFF. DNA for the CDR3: TGTGCCAGCAGCCGCGAGCGGCCAACTAATGAAAAACTGTTTTTT.

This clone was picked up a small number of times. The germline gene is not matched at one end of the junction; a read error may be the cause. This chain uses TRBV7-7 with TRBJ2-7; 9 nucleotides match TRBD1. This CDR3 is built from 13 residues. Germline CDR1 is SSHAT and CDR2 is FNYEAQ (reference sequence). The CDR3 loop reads CASSCGWTGDEDF. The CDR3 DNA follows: TGTGCCAGCAGCTGCGGTTGGACAGGGGACGAGGACTTC. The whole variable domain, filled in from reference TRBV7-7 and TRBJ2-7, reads GAGVSQSPRYKVTKRGQDVTLRCDPISSHATLYWYQQALGQGPEFLTYFNYEAQPDKSGLPSDRFSAERPEGSISTLTIQRTEQRDSAMYRCASSCGWTGDEDFGPGTRLTVT.

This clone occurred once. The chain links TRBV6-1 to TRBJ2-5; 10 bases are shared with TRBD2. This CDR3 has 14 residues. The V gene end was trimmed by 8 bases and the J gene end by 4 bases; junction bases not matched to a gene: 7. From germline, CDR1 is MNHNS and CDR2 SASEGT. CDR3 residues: CASGSGGAAETQYF. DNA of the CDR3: TGTGCCAGCGGGAGCGGGGGGGCCGCAGAGACCCAGTACTTC.

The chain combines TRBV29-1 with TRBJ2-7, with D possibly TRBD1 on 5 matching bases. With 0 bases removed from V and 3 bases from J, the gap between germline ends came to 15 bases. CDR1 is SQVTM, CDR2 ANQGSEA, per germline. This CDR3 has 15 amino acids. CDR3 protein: CSVEDETGSHYEQYF. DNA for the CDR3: TGCAGCGTTGAAGATGAAACAGGCTCCCACTACGAGCAGTACTTC.

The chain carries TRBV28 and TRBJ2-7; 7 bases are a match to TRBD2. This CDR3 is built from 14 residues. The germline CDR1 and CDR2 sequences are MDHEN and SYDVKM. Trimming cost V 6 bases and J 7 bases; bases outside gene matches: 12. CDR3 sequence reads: CASRATSDGGEQYF. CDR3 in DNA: TGTGCCAGCAGGGCAACTAGCGACGGTGGGGAGCAGTACTTC. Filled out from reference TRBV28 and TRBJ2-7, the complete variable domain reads DVKVTQSSRYLVKRTGEKVFLECVQDMDHENMFWYRQDPGLGLRLIYFSYDVKMKEKGDIPEGYSVSREKKERFSLILESASTNQTSMYLCASRATSDGGEQYFGPGTRLTVT.

This CDR3 reads CASKASNQPQHF. In nucleotides, the CDR3 is TGTGCCAGCAAAGCGTCCAATCAGCCCCAGCATTTT. The chain joins TRBV2 to TRBJ1-5; D ambiguous. In germline, CDR1 is SNHLY, CDR2 FYNNEI. Trimming removed 7 bases from V and 3 bases from J, with 7 bases in between. This CDR3 comprises 12 residues.

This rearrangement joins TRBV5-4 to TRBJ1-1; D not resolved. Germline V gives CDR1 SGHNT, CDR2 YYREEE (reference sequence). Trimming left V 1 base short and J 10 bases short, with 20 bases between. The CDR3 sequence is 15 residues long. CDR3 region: CASSLMRKGGDSAFF. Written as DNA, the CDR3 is TGTGCCAGCAGCTTGATGAGAAAAGGAGGTGACTCAGCTTTCTTT. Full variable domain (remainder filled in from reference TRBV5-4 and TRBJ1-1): ETGVTQSPTHLIKTRGQQVTLRCSSQSGHNTVSWYQQALGQGPQFIFQYYREEENGRGNFPPRFSGLQFPNYSSELNVNALELDDSALYLCASSLMRKGGDSAFFGQGTRLTVV.

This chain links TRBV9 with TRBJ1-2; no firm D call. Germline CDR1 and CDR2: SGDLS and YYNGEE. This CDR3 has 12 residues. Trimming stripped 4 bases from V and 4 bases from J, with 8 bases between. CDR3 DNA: TGTGCCAGCAGCCACCTTAGCTATGGCTACACCTTC. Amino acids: CASSHLSYGYTF.

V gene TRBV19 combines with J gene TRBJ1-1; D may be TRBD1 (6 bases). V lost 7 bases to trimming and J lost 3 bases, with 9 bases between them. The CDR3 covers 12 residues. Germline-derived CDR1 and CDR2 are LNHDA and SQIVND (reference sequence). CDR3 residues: CASTRGHTEAFF. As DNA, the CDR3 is TGTGCCAGTACCCGGGGGCACACTGAAGCTTTCTTT.

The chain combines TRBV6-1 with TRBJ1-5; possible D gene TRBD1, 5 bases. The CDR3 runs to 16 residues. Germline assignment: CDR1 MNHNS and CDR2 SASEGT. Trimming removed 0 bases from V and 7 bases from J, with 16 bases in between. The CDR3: CASSEASGTWGQPQHF. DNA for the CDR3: TGTGCCAGCAGTGAAGCGTCCGGGACCTGGGGACAGCCCCAGCATTTT.

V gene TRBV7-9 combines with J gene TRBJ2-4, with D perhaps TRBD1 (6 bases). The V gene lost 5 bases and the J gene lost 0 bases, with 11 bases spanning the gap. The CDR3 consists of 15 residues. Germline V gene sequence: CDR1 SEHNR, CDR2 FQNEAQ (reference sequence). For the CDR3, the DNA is TGTGCCAGCAGCCTCCAGGGGTTAGCCAAAAACATTCAGTACTTC. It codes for CASSLQGLAKNIQYF.